This T cell receptor (beta chain) was sequenced in a study of CD8+ T cells in alopecia areata. Study-level points and caveats: Having one nonresponder leaves uncertain how baseline CD8+ expansion relates to response.

Losses at the gene ends were 6 bases for V and 4 bases for J; bases not matched to a gene: 5. The CDR3 length is 14 residues. Per germline, CDR1 MNHNY and CDR2 SVGAGI (reference sequence). Reverse transcribed after extraction, RNA yielded cDNA as the sequencing template. Some clones are missing from TCRdb's copy, which holds only in-frame ones; the method was immunoSEQ multiplex PCR. The data show about 180,000 clones, 40% to 65% seen once. To note about this clone: Its cognate antigen is unknown.

Treatment of the sample: oral pan-JAK inhibitor, 5-10 mg twice daily. Alopecia areata patients provided lesional scalp punch biopsies and peripheral blood. Here the sequenced sample was CD8+ T cells sorted from blood, taken at week 24, from a patient treated with tofacitinib. This sequence was found in a human donor with alopecia areata. This sequence joins TRBV6-6 and TRBJ1-1; 10 positions match TRBD1. The CDR3 sequence is CASRPGTGVTEAFF. The CDR3 region has the DNA TGTGCCAGCAGACCCGGGACAGGGGTCACTGAAGCTTTCTTT.